The clone carrying this T cell receptor beta chain was picked up many times. Antigen unknown. CD4+CD45RO+CD25- cells were isolated as memory CD4+ T cells. Semi-nested PCR with Nested Universal Primer A followed constant-region reverse priming of full-length variable regions. MiXCR, applied by TCRdb to the 5' RACE reads, yields one record per CDR3 protein. The data contain some 32,000 distinct CDR3 sequences, approximately 25% of them singletons. Study outcomes and limitations: Tumor memory CD4+ T cell TCR gene usage clustered with blood and lymph node memory CD4+ cells and lymph node naive CD4+ cells. Tumor Tregs overlapped most with tumor, then blood, naive CD4+ cells.

Germline-derived CDR1 and CDR2 are SQVTM and ANQGSEA. The V segment lost 3 bases and the J segment 2 bases; nucleotides outside the gene matches: 3. The CDR3 is 13 residues long. The rearrangement joins TRBV29-1 to TRBJ2-5; 7 nucleotides agree with TRBD1. The specimen sequenced was memory CD4+ T cells sorted from blood. Stated subset: memory CD4+ T cells, CD4+CD45RO+CD25-. The source of this sequence is a female donor with breast cancer. The CDR3 DNA is TGCAGCGTTGAGGGGGACAGACAAGAGACCCAGTACTTC. Translation gives CSVEGDRQETQYF.